These 30 T cell receptor beta chains came from one sample sequenced in a study of T cells in women clearing cervical HPV infection. Measured with immunoSEQ multiplex PCR; TCRdb has only the in-frame clones, and not every one. The sample shows about 35,000 clones, and roughly 1.5% sits with its ten largest clones. What was sequenced was blood buffy coat. The source is a woman between 18 and 75 years old with a cervical HPV16 infection that either progressed to CIN3+ or cleared (not recorded which).

Note on this clone: The sequence runs out 3 residues before the end of the CDR3; the remainder is reconstructed from the germline J gene. V gene TRBV7-2 combines with J gene TRBJ2-3; D possibly corresponds to TRBD2 (7 bases). The CDR3 extends over 13 amino acids. The germline V gene encodes CDR1 SGHTA and CDR2 FQGNSA. The CDR3 spells CASRRGGGETQYF. CDR3 bases read: TGTGCCAGCAGGCGAGGGGGGGGAGAGACG.

Of note for this clone: The CDR3 end is not reached by the read, which stops 3 residues before it; the germline J gene fills it in. The chain has TRBV12-3 or TRBV12-4 and TRBJ2-1; possibly TRBD1 for D (6 bases). The CDR3 loop spans 16 amino acids. V lost 3 bases to trimming and J lost 0 bases, with 12 bases between them. CDR3 DNA (partial): TGTGCCAGCAGTTTTGTGGACAGAAGCTCCTACAATGAG. Translated, it gives CASSFVDRSSYNE. The CDR3 in its entirety is CASSFVDRSSYNEQFF.

The sequenced part of the CDR3 DNA is TGTGCCAGTAGTATAGAGGGGGCAGGTGGGGACACAGATACG. It translates to CASSIEGAGGDTDT. From start to end, the CDR3 is CASSIEGAGGDTDTQYF. V usage is TRBV19 and J usage is TRBJ2-3; a weak D match, TRBD1 (6 bases). The sequenced fragment ends 3 residues before the CDR3 boundary, so the rest is inferred from the germline J gene. The V end was cut by 0 bases, the J end by 2 bases, with 15 bases between. Per germline, CDR1 LNHDA and CDR2 SQIVND (reference sequence). The CDR3 has 17 amino acids. Filled out from reference TRBV19 and TRBJ2-3, the complete variable domain reads DGGITQSPKYLFRKEGQNVTLSCEQNLNHDAMYWYRQDPGQGLRLIYYSQIVNDFQKGDIAEGYSVSREKKESFPLTVTSAQKNPTAFYLCASSIEGAGGDTDTQYFGPGTRLTVL.

With respect to this clone: The read ends 3 residues before the CDR3 terminus; that terminus is restored from the germline J gene. The chain carries TRBV12-3 or TRBV12-4 and TRBJ2-3; no firm D call. The CDR3 is made up of 14 amino acids. The CDR3 DNA, read in part, is TGTGCCAGCAGTTCCCCCCCTTCTATTCCGCCG. It translates to CASSSPPSIPP. The complete CDR3 protein is CASSSPPSIPPQYF.

As concerns this clone: Read sequence stops 3 residues before the CDR3 end, and the germline J gene provides the missing end. J is TRBJ1-2 and V is TRBV18; D not resolved. The CDR3 totals 15 residues. Germline CDR1 KGHSH, CDR2 LQKENI. CDR3 bases read: TGTGCCAGCTCACCTAGTTCTCAGGTCTTTAACATC. Amino acid sequence: CASSPSSQVFNI. The whole CDR3 region reads CASSPSSQVFNIYTF.

About this clone itself: The read ends 3 residues before the CDR3 terminus; that terminus is restored from the germline J gene. V gene TRBV29-1 combines with J gene TRBJ1-2, with D unresolved. The CDR3 spans 12 residues. Germline lookup yields CDR1 SQVTM and CDR2 ANQGSEA. Trimming shortened V by 3 bases and J by 6 bases, and 11 bases separated the two germline ends. CDR3 sequence: CSVEATRDGYTF. The CDR3 bases that were read are TGCAGCGTTGAGGCCACGCGGGATGGC.

Regarding this clone: The read ends 3 residues before the CDR3 terminus; that terminus is restored from the germline J gene. V gene TRBV5-1 combines with J gene TRBJ1-2; 7 positions match TRBD1. Losses at the gene ends were 2 bases for V and 3 bases for J; bases not matched to a gene: 7. Germline values: CDR1 SGHRS, CDR2 YFSETQ. CDR3 length: 15 amino acids. The DNA read from the CDR3 is TGCGCCAGCAGCTTTGGGGCAGGGGGTGACTATGGC. This translates into CASSFGAGGDYG. The entire CDR3 is CASSFGAGGDYGYTF.

Turning to this clone: The read halts 3 residues ahead of the CDR3 end, with the missing end drawn from the germline J gene. The J gene is TRBJ2-1, the V gene TRBV5-1, with D possibly being TRBD1 (6 bases). Germline lookup yields CDR1 SGHRS and CDR2 YFSETQ. The CDR3 covers 15 residues. V lost 4 bases and J lost 3, with 14 bases in between. The part of the CDR3 DNA that was read is TGCGCCAGCAGCCCGGACAGCCTAGGCTACAATGAG. Translation gives CASSPDSLGYNE. The CDR3, in full, reads CASSPDSLGYNEQFF.

On this clone itself: The read halts 3 residues ahead of the CDR3 end, with the missing end drawn from the germline J gene. J is TRBJ2-1 and V is TRBV7-3; D may be TRBD2 (5 bases). Germline-derived CDR1 and CDR2 are SGHTA and FQGTGA. With 5 bases removed from V and 9 bases from J, the gap between germline ends came to 14 bases. The CDR3 contains 13 residues. CDR3 DNA, as far as it was read: TGTGCCAGCAGCCCTCCGACTATCAGTGAG. It translates to CASSPPTISE. The entire CDR3 sequence reads CASSPPTISEQFF.

The part of the CDR3 DNA that was read is TGTGCCAGCAGCTTAGATTTGCGGGAGGGCGCG. This gives the protein CASSLDLREGA. The full CDR3 sequence reads CASSLDLREGAQYF. V and J are TRBV7-2 and TRBJ2-3, with 9 bases aligning to TRBD2. The CDR3 goes on 3 residues after the read ends, and that part is filled in from the germline J gene. The CDR3 consists of 14 residues. Germline V lookup: CDR1 SGHTA, CDR2 FQGNSA.

As concerns this clone: The sequence runs out 3 residues before the end of the CDR3; the remainder is reconstructed from the germline J gene. This chain links TRBV7-9 with TRBJ2-7; 9 nucleotides agree with TRBD1. Germline CDR1 is SEHNR and CDR2 is FQNEAQ (reference sequence). V lost 5 bases to trimming and J lost 5 bases; unmatched junction nucleotides: 10. The CDR3 is 15 amino acids. The sequenced CDR3 bases are TGTGCCAGCAGCCCAAGGACAGGGGAACGCAACGAG. It translates to CASSPRTGERNE. The complete CDR3 protein is CASSPRTGERNEQYF. Variable domain in full (rest from reference TRBV7-9 and TRBJ2-7): DTGVSQNPRHKITKRGQNVTFRCDPISEHNRLYWYRQTLGQGPEFLTYFQNEAQLEKSRLLSDRFSAERPKGSFSTLEIQRTEQGDSAMYLCASSPRTGERNEQYFGPGTRLTVT.

The CDR3 here is CASSHGGRTYGYTF. Incomplete CDR3 DNA: TGCGCCAGCAGCCACGGGGGACGTACCTATGGC. V is TRBV4-1 and J is TRBJ1-2; possibly TRBD1 for D (5 bases). The DNA ends 3 residues before the CDR3 does, and the rest of the CDR3 is filled in from the germline J gene. This CDR3 has 14 residues. CDR1 is MGHRA and CDR2 is YSYEKL in the germline V gene. V lost 3 bases and J 4 bases, leaving 12 bases between the germline ends.

The CDR3 is CASSSTGQGTYNEQFF. The covered CDR3 bases are TGTGCCAGCAGCTCCACGGGACAGGGAACATACAATGAG. J is TRBJ2-1 and V is TRBV7-6, with 9 bases lining up with TRBD1. The sequence runs out 3 residues before the end of the CDR3; the remainder is reconstructed from the germline J gene. CDR3 length: 16 residues. Germline CDR1 reads SGHVS; CDR2 reads FNYEAQ. V was clipped by 4 bases and J by 4 bases; unmatched bases: 8.

Comments on this clone: The DNA ends 3 residues before the CDR3 does, and the rest of the CDR3 is filled in from the germline J gene. The V and J genes are TRBV5-1 and TRBJ2-5; 8 bases match TRBD1. Germline V gives CDR1 SGHRS, CDR2 YFSETQ. The CDR3 runs to 14 residues. The junction had 7 bases not matched to a gene; V was cut back by 4 bases and J by 5 bases. CDR3 amino acids: CASSIAGGRETQYF. Partial CDR3 DNA: TGCGCCAGCAGCATCGCAGGGGGCAGGGAGACC.

With regard to this clone: The read finishes 3 residues shy of the CDR3 end, and the germline J gene is used to complete it. The chain combines TRBV2 with TRBJ2-1; 11 bases map to TRBD2. J gave up 7 bases and V 6 bases, and 8 bases lay outside the gene matches. Germline V lookup: CDR1 SNHLY, CDR2 FYNNEI. CDR3 size: 15 residues. CDR3 DNA, as far as it was read: TGTGCCAGCAGGGAAATTAGCGGGGGGGGAAATGAG. The encoded protein is CASREISGGGNE. The whole CDR3 protein reads CASREISGGGNEQFF. Filled out from reference TRBV2 and TRBJ2-1, the complete variable domain reads EPEVTQTPSHQVTQMGQEVILRCVPISNHLYFYWYRQILGQKVEFLVSFYNNEISEKSEIFDDQFSVERPDGSNFTLKIRSTKLEDSAMYFCASREISGGGNEQFFGPGTRLTVL.

This CDR3 reads CASSYTGQGTEAFF. The sequenced part of the CDR3 DNA is TGTGCCAGCAGCTACACCGGACAGGGCACTGAA. The chain recombines TRBV7-9 with TRBJ1-1, with 8 bases lining up with TRBD1. The sequenced fragment ends 3 residues before the CDR3 boundary, so the rest is inferred from the germline J gene. The CDR3 sequence is 14 residues long. V lost 4 bases to trimming and J lost 4 bases; unmatched junction nucleotides: 5. Germline values: CDR1 SEHNR, CDR2 FQNEAQ (reference sequence).

Concerning this clone itself: The CDR3 goes on 3 residues after the read ends, and that part is filled in from the germline J gene. This sequence joins TRBV20-1 and TRBJ2-1; TRBD2 matches 16 bases. Germline V gives CDR1 DFQATT, CDR2 SNEGSKA (reference sequence). There are 16 residues in the CDR3. V lost 7 bases, J lost 4 bases, and 7 bases stayed unmatched. The part of the CDR3 DNA that was read is TGCAGTGGCACGGGACTAGCGGGGGGGAAATACAATGAG. Amino acids: CSGTGLAGGKYNE. The full CDR3 reads CSGTGLAGGKYNEQFF.

Worth noting for this clone: The CDR3 end falls 3 residues outside the read, so it is completed with the germline J gene. The gene calls are TRBV6-2 or TRBV6-3 and TRBJ2-1, with TRBD2 matching over 7 bases. Germline V CDR1 and CDR2: MNHEY, SVGEGT. V lost 3 bases and J lost 4; bases outside the gene matches: 6. The CDR3 is 15 residues long. The CDR3 bases that were read are TGTGCCAGCAGTTATGGGACTAAGGCTTACAATGAG. It yields the protein CASSYGTKAYNE. The full CDR3 reads CASSYGTKAYNEQFF.

A remark on this clone: The read falls 3 residues short of the CDR3 end, and the missing part is taken from the germline J gene. This chain joins TRBV20-1 and TRBJ2-3; D gene ambiguous. Germline lookup yields CDR1 DFQATT and CDR2 SNEGSKA (reference sequence). This CDR3 is built from 12 residues. Incomplete CDR3 DNA: TGCAGTGCTTCCCGGCCCCAAGCGCCG. This encodes CSASRPQAP. The whole CDR3 protein is CSASRPQAPQYF.

Remarks on this clone: The read ends 3 residues shy of where the CDR3 ends; the end is completed using the germline J gene. The rearrangement links TRBV11-3 to TRBJ2-7, with 7 bases that match TRBD1. From germline, CDR1 is SGHNT and CDR2 YENEEA. CDR3 size: 14 residues. V trimming: 5 bases; J trimming: 1 base; junction bases outside the gene matches: 5. CDR3 DNA (partial): TGTGCCAGCAGCCCCCCAGGGGGATCCTACGAG. This gives the protein CASSPPGGSYE. The full CDR3 reads CASSPPGGSYEQYF.

CDR3 sequence: CAWIIRGRSGAEAFF. The covered CDR3 bases are TGTGCCTGGATAATTCGGGGTAGATCAGGGGCTGAA. The chain employs TRBV30 and TRBJ1-1; weak D call: TRBD1 (6 bases). Read data end 3 residues before the CDR3 end; the end is taken from the germline J gene. The CDR3 contains 15 residues. From germline, CDR1 is GTSNPN and CDR2 SVGIG (reference sequence). V lost 4 bases, J lost 6 bases, and 21 bases lay in between.

Notes on this clone: The read ends 3 residues shy of where the CDR3 ends; the end is completed using the germline J gene. The gene calls are TRBV20-1 and TRBJ2-7; the D gene is possibly TRBD1 (5 bases). The CDR3 is 12 amino acids. V was clipped by 3 bases and J by 2 bases, with 8 bases between them. Per the germline V gene, CDR1 is DFQATT and CDR2 is SNEGSKA (reference sequence). The CDR3 here is CSASSRAYEQYF. The CDR3 DNA, read in part, is TGCAGTGCTAGCAGCAGGGCCTACGAG.

The sequenced CDR3 bases are TGTGCCTCCCGGGTGGGGCAAGCCTCTGGGGCCAACGTC. This sequence encodes CASRVGQASGANV. The whole CDR3 reads CASRVGQASGANVLTF. The chain joins TRBV2 to TRBJ2-6, with TRBD1 as a possible D gene (5 bases). The CDR3 end is not reached by the read, which stops 3 residues before it; the germline J gene fills it in. Germline assignment: CDR1 SNHLY and CDR2 FYNNEI. The CDR3 runs to 16 residues. Trimming left V 11 bases short and J 0 bases short, with 17 bases between.

On this clone: The read terminates 3 residues ahead of where the CDR3 ends, so the germline J gene completes it. J is TRBJ1-2 and V is TRBV7-9; no reliable D call. Germline V CDR1 and CDR2: SEHNR, FQNEAQ (reference sequence). This CDR3 comprises 14 residues. The sequenced part of the CDR3 DNA is TGTGCCAGCAGCTTACCGGGGAGGTATGAGGGC. It is translated as CASSLPGRYEG. The whole CDR3 sequence reads CASSLPGRYEGYTF.

Notes on this clone: The read is 3 residues too short to cover the CDR3 end, so that end is filled in from the germline J gene. The chain links TRBV29-1 to TRBJ1-2; no definite D call. This CDR3 is built from 13 residues. Trimming shortened V by 7 bases and J by 1 base, and 13 bases separated the two germline ends. CDR1 is SQVTM, CDR2 ANQGSEA, per germline. Incomplete CDR3 DNA: TGCAGCGCCCACAGAAATAATAACTATGGC. Translating it yields CSAHRNNNYG. The full CDR3 reads CSAHRNNNYGYTF.

A remark on this clone: The read falls 3 residues short of the CDR3 end, and the missing part is taken from the germline J gene. The chain couples TRBV7-2 to TRBJ2-4; 8 bases align to TRBD1. V lost 5 bases to trimming and J lost 7 bases; unmatched junction nucleotides: 4. The CDR3 has 13 amino acids. The germline gives CDR1 SGHTA, CDR2 FQGNSA. CDR3 region: CASSLRTGNIQYF. The sequenced part of the CDR3 DNA is TGTGCCAGCAGCCTTCGGACAGGGAACATT.

The DNA read from the CDR3 is TGTGCCTGGAGTAGGACTAGCGGGGGGATCTACATC. Protein sequence: CAWSRTSGGIYI. The CDR3 in full is CAWSRTSGGIYIYTF. The chain links TRBV30 to TRBJ1-2, with D perhaps TRBD1 (5 bases). The read terminates 3 residues ahead of where the CDR3 ends, so the germline J gene completes it. The germline V gene encodes CDR1 GTSNPN and CDR2 SVGIG (reference sequence). The CDR3 is 15 residues long.

As regards this clone: The read ends 3 residues shy of where the CDR3 ends; the end is completed using the germline J gene. V gene TRBV11-1 combines with J gene TRBJ2-3; 8 bases align to TRBD1. CDR1 and CDR2 (germline): SGHAT, FQDESV (reference sequence). The CDR3 spans 14 residues. The CDR3 loop reads CASSETGGQETQYF. The sequenced part of the CDR3 DNA is TGTGCCAGCAGCGAAACAGGGGGGCAAGAGACG.

Of note for this clone: The read falls 3 residues short of the CDR3 end, and the missing part is taken from the germline J gene. The chain combines TRBV19 with TRBJ2-3; 8 nucleotides agree with TRBD1. The germline V gene has CDR1 LNHDA and CDR2 SQIVND (reference sequence). The CDR3 sequence is 17 residues long. The ends lost 0 bases at V and 4 bases at J; junction bases unmatched: 9. The CDR3 region is CASSIEARGPVPDTQYF. CDR3 DNA (partial): TGTGCCAGTAGTATAGAGGCCAGGGGGCCCGTCCCAGATACG.

Concerning this clone: The sequenced fragment ends 3 residues before the CDR3 boundary, so the rest is inferred from the germline J gene. This rearrangement joins TRBV6-1 to TRBJ1-2, with a weak D call TRBD1 (6 bases). This CDR3 contains 13 residues. Germline assignment: CDR1 MNHNS and CDR2 SASEGT. CDR3 bases read: TGTGCCAGCAGTGAAGAAACAGGGCTCGAC. Translated: CASSEETGLD. The full CDR3 is CASSEETGLDYTF.